Sequencing of this TCR beta chain was carried out in a study of blood T cell repertoires in COVID-19. Looking at the study overall: Acute-phase and convalescent COVID-19 samples originated in the United States, Italy and Spain. Sample material is recorded as cDNA or gDNA derived from T cells, B-cell-depleted T cells, or PBMCs.

In the original processing: Reference gene primer amplification gave nucleated cell count estimates. The repertoire was sequenced with immunoSEQ multiplex PCR; TCRdb's copy has only in-frame clones and lacks some. The D gene and trimming were derived from the DNA, and the V and J assignments and clone size from that table. Seen here are some 100,000 clones, 86% observed once, and the top ten hold 10%. CDR1 is SGHVS, CDR2 FNYEAQ, per germline. The trim removed 4 bases at V and 2 bases at J, leaving 4 bases unmatched. The length of the CDR3 is 15 residues. The chain uses TRBV7-6 and TRBJ2-7; 11 bases are shared with TRBD2. The sequencing sample was made of peripheral blood. This clonotype originated in a man aged 50-59 years with acute or convalescent COVID-19. The CDR3 is CASSSGLAETYEQYF. CDR3 in DNA: TGTGCCAGCAGCTCGGGACTAGCGGAGACCTACGAGCAGTACTTC.